The clone carrying this T cell receptor (beta chain) appeared many times. Germline V gives CDR1 SGHRS, CDR2 YFSETQ. The CDR3 is 13 amino acids. V was clipped by 1 base and J by 6 bases, with 10 bases between them. This sample stems from a study of blood T cells in healthy people across ages. A second PCR of 7 to 11 cycles used a sample-barcoded 5' primer and a J-beta primer mix. Via MiXCR, TCRdb re-called the 5' RACE reads, giving one row per CDR3 protein. This table holds some 930,000 distinct CDR3 sequences, under 35% found once. These same records also appear under a second study, on T cells of mothers and their children. That study reports: Maternal samples each gave over 9.5 million TCR beta CDR3 reads, and child samples several million each. Related pairs of mothers and children showed slightly higher, non-significant overlap versus unrelated pairs. The search for persistent microchimeric T cell clones detected none.

The sequencing input was blood. The sequence derives from a woman aged 40 to 50 in good health. The J gene is TRBJ1-2, the V gene TRBV5-1; D possibly corresponds to TRBD1 (6 bases). CDR3 sequence reads: CASSLSGGNGYTF. The CDR3 DNA is TGCGCCAGCAGCTTGAGTGGGGGCAATGGCTACACCTTC. The complete variable domain, with remaining parts taken from reference TRBV5-1 and TRBJ1-2, reads KAGVTQTPRYLIKTRGQQVTLSCSPISGHRSVSWYQQTPGQGLQFLFEYFSETQRNKGNFPGRFSGRQFSNSRSEMNVSTLELGDSALYLCASSLSGGNGYTFGSGTRLTVV.